Sequencing of this T cell receptor beta chain was carried out in a study of blood T cell repertoires in COVID-19. Study as a whole: Spain, Italy and the United States supplied samples that represented acute and convalescent COVID-19. PBMCs, B-cell-depleted T cells, or T cells were the source of the cDNA or gDNA that made up the material.

Germline CDR1 and CDR2: MNHEY and SVGAGI. The CDR3 runs to 14 residues. V lost 6 bases and J 8 bases, leaving 19 bases between the germline ends. In the original processing: Researchers report that nucleated cell counts were estimated from reference gene primer amplification. Profiling relied on immunoSEQ multiplex PCR, and the TCRdb table lists in-frame clones only, not all of them. V, J and clone size are those of that table, while D and trimming were read from the DNA. The table shows 52,000 or so clones, with around 84% occurring only once. The gene calls are TRBV6-5 and TRBJ1-2, with no clear D. The source of this sequence is a man aged 45-65 years with acute or convalescent COVID-19. The sample consisted of peripheral blood. The CDR3 nucleotides read TGTGCCAGCAGCCCCACTGGTTCGCCTACCGGCTACACCTTC. It is translated as CASSPTGSPTGYTF.